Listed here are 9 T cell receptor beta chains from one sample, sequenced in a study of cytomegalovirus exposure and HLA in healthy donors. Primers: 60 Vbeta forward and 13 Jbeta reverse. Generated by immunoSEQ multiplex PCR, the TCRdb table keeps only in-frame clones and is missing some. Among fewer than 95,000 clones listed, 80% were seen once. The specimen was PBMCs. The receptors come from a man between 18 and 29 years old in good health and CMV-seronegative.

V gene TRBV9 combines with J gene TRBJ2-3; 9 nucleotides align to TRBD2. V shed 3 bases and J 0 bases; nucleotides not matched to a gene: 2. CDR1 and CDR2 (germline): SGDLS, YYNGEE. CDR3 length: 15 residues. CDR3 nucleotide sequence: TGTGCCAGCAGCGGCGGGGGGGTTAGCACAGATACGCAGTATTTT. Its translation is CASSGGGVSTDTQYF.

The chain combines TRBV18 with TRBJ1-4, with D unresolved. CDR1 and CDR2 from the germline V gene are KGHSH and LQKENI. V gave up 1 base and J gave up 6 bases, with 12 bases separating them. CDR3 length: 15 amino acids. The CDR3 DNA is TGTGCCAGCTCACCACGGGCAAGTTACGATGAAAAACTGTTTTTT. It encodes CASSPRASYDEKLFF.

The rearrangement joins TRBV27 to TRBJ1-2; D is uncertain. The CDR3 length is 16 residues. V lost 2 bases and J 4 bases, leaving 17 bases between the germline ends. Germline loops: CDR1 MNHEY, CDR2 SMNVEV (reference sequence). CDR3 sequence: CASSLTLSGLAYGYTF. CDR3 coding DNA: TGTGCCAGCAGTTTAACCCTTAGCGGGCTGGCCTATGGCTACACCTTC.

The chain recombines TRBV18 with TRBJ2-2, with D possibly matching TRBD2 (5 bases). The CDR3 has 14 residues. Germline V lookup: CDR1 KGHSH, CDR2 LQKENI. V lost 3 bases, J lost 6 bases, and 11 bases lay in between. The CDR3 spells CASSPRDFAGELFF. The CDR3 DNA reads TGTGCCAGCTCACCGAGGGATTTCGCCGGGGAGCTGTTTTTT.

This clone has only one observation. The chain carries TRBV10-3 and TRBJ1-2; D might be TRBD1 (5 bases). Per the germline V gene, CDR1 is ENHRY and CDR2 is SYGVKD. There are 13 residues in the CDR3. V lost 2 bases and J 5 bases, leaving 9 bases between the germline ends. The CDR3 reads CAISEQGTYGYTF. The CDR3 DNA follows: TGTGCCATCAGTGAGCAGGGAACTTATGGCTACACCTTC.

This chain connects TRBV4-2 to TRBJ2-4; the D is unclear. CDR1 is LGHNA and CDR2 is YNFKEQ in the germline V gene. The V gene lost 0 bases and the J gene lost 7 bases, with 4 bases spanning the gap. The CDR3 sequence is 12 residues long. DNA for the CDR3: TGTGCCAGCAGCCAAGACGGGAACATTCAGTACTTC. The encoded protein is CASSQDGNIQYF.

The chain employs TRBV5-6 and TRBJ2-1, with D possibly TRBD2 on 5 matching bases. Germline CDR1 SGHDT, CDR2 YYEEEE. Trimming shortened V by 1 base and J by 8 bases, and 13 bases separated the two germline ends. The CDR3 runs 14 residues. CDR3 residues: CASSLRAGPYEQFF. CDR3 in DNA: TGTGCCAGCAGCTTGAGGGCGGGCCCCTATGAGCAGTTCTTC.

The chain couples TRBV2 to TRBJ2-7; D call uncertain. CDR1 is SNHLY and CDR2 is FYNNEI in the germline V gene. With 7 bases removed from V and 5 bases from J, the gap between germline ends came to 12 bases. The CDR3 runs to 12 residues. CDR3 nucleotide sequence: TGTGCCAGCACCCCCTCCCGTAACGAGCAGTACTTC. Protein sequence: CASTPSRNEQYF.

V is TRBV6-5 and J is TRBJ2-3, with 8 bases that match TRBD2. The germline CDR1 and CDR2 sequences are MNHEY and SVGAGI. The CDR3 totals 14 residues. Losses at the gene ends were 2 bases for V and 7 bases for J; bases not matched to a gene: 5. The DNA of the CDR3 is TGTGCCAGCAGTTACGGCACTAGCGGCTATACGCAGTATTTT. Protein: CASSYGTSGYTQYF.